Reported below is one TCR beta chain. The data were taken from a study of blood T cell repertoires in COVID-19. Clones were read by immunoSEQ multiplex PCR, and TCRdb kept only the in-frame ones, dropping some. The table has 120,000 or so clones, roughly 90% seen once. Trimming pared 5 bases from V and 8 bases from J, leaving 9 bases between. The CDR3 extends over 12 amino acids. Germline lookup yields CDR1 MNHEY and CDR2 SVGAGI. The material sequenced was peripheral blood. This chain joins TRBV6-5 and TRBJ2-2; no clear D. The sequence derives from a man aged 45-65 years with active COVID-19. The CDR3 loop reads CASSRLRGELFF. The CDR3 DNA reads as TGTGCCAGCAGTAGACTCCGGGGGGAGCTGTTTTTT.